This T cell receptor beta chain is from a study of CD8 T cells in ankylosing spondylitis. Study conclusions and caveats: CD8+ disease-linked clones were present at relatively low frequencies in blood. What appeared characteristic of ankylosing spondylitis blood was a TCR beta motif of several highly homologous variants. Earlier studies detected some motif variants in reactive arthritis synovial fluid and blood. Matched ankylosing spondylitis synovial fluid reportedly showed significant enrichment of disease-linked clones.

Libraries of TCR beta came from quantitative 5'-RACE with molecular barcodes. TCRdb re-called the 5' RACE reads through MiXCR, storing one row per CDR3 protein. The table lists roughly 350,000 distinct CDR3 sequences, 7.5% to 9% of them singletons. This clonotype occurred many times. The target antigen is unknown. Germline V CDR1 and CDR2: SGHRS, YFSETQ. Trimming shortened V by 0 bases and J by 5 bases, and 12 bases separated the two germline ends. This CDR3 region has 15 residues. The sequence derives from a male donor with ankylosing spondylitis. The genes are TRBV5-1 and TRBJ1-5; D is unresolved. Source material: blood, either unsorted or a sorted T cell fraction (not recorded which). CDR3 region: CASSLEGAPHQPQHF. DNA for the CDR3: TGCGCCAGCAGCTTGGAAGGAGCGCCGCATCAGCCCCAGCATTTT.